The clone carrying this T cell receptor (beta chain) turned up a few times. Antigen unknown. V was trimmed by 0 bases and J by 8 bases, leaving 6 bases between them. Looked up from germline, CDR1 is SGHRS and CDR2 is YFSETQ. The CDR3 extends over 12 amino acids. TCRdb independently ran MiXCR on the 5' RACE reads; one entry per CDR3 protein. The sample has 450,000 or so distinct CDR3 sequences, roughly 26% seen once; the top ten hold under 0.9%. This entry comes from a study of CD8 T cells in ankylosing spondylitis. Study results and limitations: Eight highly homologous variants made up a TCR beta motif, and this motif appeared characteristic of ankylosing spondylitis blood. There were earlier reports of some motif variants in reactive arthritis synovial fluid and blood. There was reportedly significant enrichment of clones that were disease-linked in matched ankylosing spondylitis synovial fluid. CD8+ disease-linked clones were present at relatively low frequencies in blood.

The clonotype was recovered from a male donor with ankylosing spondylitis. The sample comprised blood, either unsorted or a sorted T cell fraction (not recorded which). The chain employs TRBV5-1 and TRBJ2-1; D ambiguous. CDR3 sequence: CASSLGQDEQFF. CDR3 nucleotides: TGCGCCAGCAGCTTGGGGCAGGATGAGCAGTTCTTC.